A single sample gave rise to the 30 T cell receptor beta chains below, sequenced in a study of OX40 agonist ivuxolimab in advanced cancers. The assay was immunoSEQ multiplex PCR, and TCRdb's table has in-frame clones only and misses some. The sample records about 86,000 clones, about 90% being singletons. Sequencing was performed on CD4+ or CD8+ T cells sorted from blood, taken in a trial of the OX40 agonist ivuxolimab. Receptors were obtained from an adult with an advanced solid tumor such as melanoma, head and neck, liver or kidney cancer.

This clone was recorded once. The chain uses TRBV6-1 and TRBJ2-7; D is uncertain. With 7 bases removed from V and 2 bases from J, the gap between germline ends came to 15 bases. Looked up from germline, CDR1 is MNHNS and CDR2 is SASEGT. This CDR3 comprises 14 residues. As DNA, the CDR3 is TGTGCCAGCAACGATCCGGGTTGGCCCTACGAGCAGTACTTC. Translated, it gives CASNDPGWPYEQYF.

The gene calls are TRBV6-1 and TRBJ2-3, with TRBD2 matching 9 bases. This CDR3 has 15 residues. Germline-derived CDR1 and CDR2 are MNHNS and SASEGT. V lost 0 bases and J lost 4; bases outside the gene matches: 2. CDR3 sequence reads: CASSEALAGPDTQYF. DNA of the CDR3: TGTGCCAGCAGTGAAGCGCTAGCGGGACCAGATACGCAGTATTTT.

The V gene is TRBV7-9, the J gene TRBJ2-1, with TRBD2 identical over 7 bases. Germline CDR1 SEHNR, CDR2 FQNEAQ (reference sequence). The CDR3 totals 13 residues. The V segment lost 1 base and the J segment 8 bases; nucleotides outside the gene matches: 2. The CDR3 nucleotides read TGTGCCAGCAGCTTAGATCGGGGGGATGAGCAGTTCTTC. Translating gives CASSLDRGDEQFF.

V is TRBV11-2 and J is TRBJ1-5; D gene uncertain. CDR1 SGHAT and CDR2 FQNNGV come from the germline V gene. The CDR3 sequence is 13 residues long. Trimming removed 1 base at V and 3 bases at J, with 4 bases between. In DNA form, the CDR3 reads TGTGCCAGCAGCTTAGTACTCAATCAGCCCCAGCATTTT. Amino acid sequence: CASSLVLNQPQHF.

The rearrangement joins TRBV13 to TRBJ2-1, with D hard to call. The CDR3 totals 15 residues. CDR1 is PRHDT and CDR2 is FYEKMQ in the germline V gene (reference sequence). The V end was cut by 10 bases, the J end by 0 bases, with 16 bases between. Here the CDR3 DNA reads TGTGCCACGAAATCGGAGCACAACTCCTACAATGAGCAGTTCTTC. Amino acid sequence: CATKSEHNSYNEQFF.

The chain links TRBV7-9 to TRBJ2-2; either TRBD1 or TRBD2 may fit D (5 bases each). Trimming removed 3 bases from V and 6 bases from J, with 8 bases in between. The germline V gene has CDR1 SEHNR and CDR2 FQNEAQ (reference sequence). The CDR3 has 13 residues. In DNA form, the CDR3 reads TGTGCCAGCAGCTTGGGGGTGCCCGGGGAGCTGTTTTTT. Amino acids: CASSLGVPGELFF.

The chain recombines TRBV30 with TRBJ2-1; D may match TRBD1 or TRBD2 (5 bases each). The V and J ends lost 4 bases and 6 bases respectively, with 16 bases between them. The germline CDR1 and CDR2 sequences are GTSNPN and SVGIG (reference sequence). This CDR3 contains 14 residues. The CDR3 coding sequence is TGTGCCTGGAACTGGGGGTCGGGGAGCAATGAGCAGTTCTTC. Its protein is CAWNWGSGSNEQFF.

The chain joins TRBV7-9 to TRBJ2-1; 8 nucleotides align to TRBD2. Germline-derived CDR1 and CDR2 are SEHNR and FQNEAQ (reference sequence). Trimming cost V 8 bases and J 2 bases; bases outside gene matches: 8. The CDR3 is 15 amino acids. The CDR3 sequence is CASRHSGNPYNEQFF. The CDR3 bases are TGTGCCAGCCGACATAGCGGGAACCCCTACAATGAGCAGTTCTTC.

This chain links TRBV29-1 with TRBJ2-7, with D tentatively TRBD2 (6 bases). Germline V gives CDR1 SQVTM, CDR2 ANQGSEA. Deletions cut 4 bases from V and 4 bases from J, with 14 bases between. This CDR3 is 13 amino acids long. The CDR3 sequence: CSVVTAREYEQYF. The DNA of the CDR3 is TGCAGCGTTGTGACAGCCCGGGAGTACGAGCAGTACTTC.

This clone was observed a few times. The chain couples TRBV6-1 to TRBJ1-5, with 10 bases fitting TRBD1. CDR1 is MNHNS, CDR2 SASEGT, per germline. This CDR3 has 15 amino acids. J gave up 5 bases and V 6 bases, and 7 bases lay outside the gene matches. CDR3 DNA sequence: TGTGCCAGCAGCAAGGGACAGGGGCCTGATCAGCCCCAGCATTTT. Amino acid sequence: CASSKGQGPDQPQHF.

The V and J genes are TRBV30 and TRBJ2-1; the match to TRBD2 covers 13 bases. The CDR3 length is 15 residues. From germline, CDR1 is GTSNPN and CDR2 SVGIG (reference sequence). J gave up 0 bases and V 7 bases, and 3 bases lay outside the gene matches. CDR3 in DNA: TGTGCCTACACTAGCGGGAGGGCCTCCTACAATGAGCAGTTCTTC. This gives the protein CAYTSGRASYNEQFF.

CDR3 residues: CASKGLAADTQYF. CDR3 bases: TGTGCCAGCAAGGGATTAGCCGCAGATACGCAGTATTTT. The V call is TRBV6-1, the J call TRBJ2-3; D remains unclear. The ends were cut back, 7 bases at V and 4 bases at J, with 12 bases in the middle. Per the germline V gene, CDR1 is MNHNS and CDR2 is SASEGT. CDR3 length: 13 residues.

The chain joins TRBV30 to TRBJ2-3, with 7 positions matching TRBD1. The germline gives CDR1 GTSNPN, CDR2 SVGIG (reference sequence). V was pared by 3 bases and J by 3 bases, with 6 bases of the junction left unmatched. The CDR3 consists of 14 residues. For the CDR3, the DNA is TGTGCCTGGAGGAGACAGGGTGTTACAGATACGCAGTATTTT. As protein: CAWRRQGVTDTQYF.

This clone was seen once. This rearrangement joins TRBV15 to TRBJ2-7; 8 positions match TRBD2. V shed 2 bases and J 6 bases; nucleotides not matched to a gene: 9. Germline V gene lookup returns CDR1 LNHNV and CDR2 YYDKDF (reference sequence). The length of the CDR3 is 15 residues. This CDR3 is CATSRPGTSFVEQYF. The CDR3 DNA reads as TGTGCCACCAGCAGACCCGGGACTAGTTTCGTCGAGCAGTACTTC.

The chain recombines TRBV29-1 with TRBJ2-7; 14 nucleotides match TRBD2. Germline V gives CDR1 SQVTM, CDR2 ANQGSEA. V dropped 3 bases and J dropped 7; count of bases not matched to a gene: 5. CDR3 length equals 14 residues. In nucleotides, the CDR3 is TGCAGCGTTGAGGGACTAGCGGGAGTTAAAGAGCAGTACTTC. Translating it yields CSVEGLAGVKEQYF.

This clone was counted a single time. Distinct nucleotide sequences in the sample also encode this CDR3. The chain carries TRBV27 and TRBJ2-2; D ambiguous. Trimming took off 1 base at V and 0 bases at J, with 3 bases between the two ends. The germline V gene has CDR1 MNHEY and CDR2 SMNVEV (reference sequence). This CDR3 has 14 amino acids. CDR3 protein: CASSLYPNTGELFF. The CDR3 DNA sequence: TGTGCCAGCAGTTTATACCCGAACACCGGGGAGCTGTTTTTT.

The chain has TRBV21-1 and TRBJ2-4; TRBD1, as called in the table, went unchecked against the DNA. TRBV21-1 is a documented pseudogene. The CDR3 spans 14 residues. CDR3 region: CASSPDRVWYIQYF. For the CDR3, the DNA is TGTGCCAGCAGCCCGGACAGGGTATGGTACATTCAGTACTTC.

This chain uses TRBV30 with TRBJ2-7; no definite D call. Trimming took off 0 bases at V and 2 bases at J, with 5 bases between the two ends. Looked up from germline, CDR1 is GTSNPN and CDR2 is SVGIG (reference sequence). The CDR3 consists of 12 residues. DNA for the CDR3: TGTGCCTGGAGTGTAGCAACCTACGAGCAGTACTTC. The encoded protein is CAWSVATYEQYF.

CDR3 coding DNA: TGTGCCAGCAGCGTAGATTGGGGGAACTATGGCTACACCTTC. This gives the protein CASSVDWGNYGYTF. The chain has TRBV9 and TRBJ1-2, with D perhaps matching TRBD1 (5 bases). The CDR3 is made up of 14 amino acids. Trimming stripped 0 bases from V and 2 bases from J, with 8 bases between. Per the germline V gene, CDR1 is SGDLS and CDR2 is YYNGEE.

This rearrangement joins TRBV4-2 to TRBJ2-7; the D is unclear. The CDR3 is 15 amino acids. V gave up 1 base and J gave up 2 bases, with 12 bases separating them. Germline V gene lookup returns CDR1 LGHNA and CDR2 YNFKEQ. DNA for the CDR3: TGTGCCAGCAGCCAAGGGTATACTGGTCCCTACGAGCAGTACTTC. Translation gives CASSQGYTGPYEQYF.

The chain employs TRBV27 and TRBJ2-7; 10 positions agree with TRBD2. The J segment lost 3 bases and the V segment lost 4 bases, leaving 6 bases of the junction unmatched. The CDR3 loop spans 15 amino acids. Germline V gene lookup returns CDR1 MNHEY and CDR2 SMNVEV (reference sequence). The DNA of the CDR3 is TGTGCCAGCAGTTCCTCTAGCGGGAGTGACTACGAGCAGTACTTC. Translating gives CASSSSSGSDYEQYF.

The CDR3 is CASSPRQETQYF. The CDR3 DNA follows: TGTGCCAGCAGCCCGCGACAAGAGACCCAGTACTTC. The chain recombines TRBV6-5 with TRBJ2-5; D call uncertain. The CDR3 covers 12 residues. CDR1 is MNHEY and CDR2 is SVGAGI in the germline V gene. V was trimmed by 6 bases and J by 2 bases, leaving 7 bases between them.

Worth noting for this clone: Other DNA sequences from this sample encode an identical CDR3 as well. This chain uses TRBV7-3 with TRBJ2-3; 7 bases map to TRBD1. CDR1 is SGHTA and CDR2 is FQGTGA in the germline V gene. The CDR3 extends over 15 amino acids. The V segment lost 0 bases and the J segment 1 base; nucleotides outside the gene matches: 1. The CDR3 bases are TGTGCCAGCAGCTTAACTGGGACAGGCACAGATACGCAGTATTTT. It codes for CASSLTGTGTDTQYF.

This clone was seen just once. CDR3 sequence reads: CASSALGAAGGPNTQYF. The CDR3 bases are TGTGCCAGCAGTGCCCTCGGCGCGGCGGGAGGGCCGAATACGCAGTATTTT. The chain combines TRBV2 with TRBJ2-3, with 9 bases that match TRBD2. The CDR3 is made up of 17 amino acids. Germline CDR1 is SNHLY and CDR2 is FYNNEI. V was clipped by 4 bases and J by 7 bases; unmatched bases: 15.

The V and J genes are TRBV7-3 and TRBJ2-1; 8 positions agree with TRBD2. The germline V gene has CDR1 SGHTA and CDR2 FQGTGA. J gave up 5 bases and V 5 bases, and 17 bases lay outside the gene matches. The CDR3 contains 18 residues. The CDR3 reads CASSPWYNPAGEDNEQFF. Here the CDR3 DNA reads TGTGCCAGCAGCCCTTGGTATAATCCAGCGGGAGAGGACAATGAGCAGTTCTTC.

The chain employs TRBV11-1 and TRBJ2-1; no clear D. The CDR3 runs 15 residues. Germline CDR1 and CDR2: SGHAT and FQDESV (reference sequence). V was clipped by 7 bases and J by 0 bases, with 13 bases between them. The CDR3: CASNPTASSYNEQFF. The CDR3 coding sequence is TGTGCCAGCAACCCCACAGCGAGCTCCTACAATGAGCAGTTCTTC.

Turning to this clone: Relative to the germline gene, one junction end is altered; a read error may explain this. V and J are TRBV6-5 and TRBJ2-7; tentatively, D is TRBD2 (6 bases). This CDR3 contains 14 residues. Germline CDR1 reads MNHEY; CDR2 reads SVGAGI. CDR3 bases: TGTGCCAGCAGTTACGGGGGACTGACTTCGGGGGTGCACTTC. Protein: CASSYGGLTSGVHF.

This chain joins TRBV6-5 and TRBJ2-3; D unclear. This CDR3 spans 14 amino acids. Trimming removed 1 base at V and 0 bases at J, with 5 bases between. Germline CDR1 MNHEY, CDR2 SVGAGI. CDR3 sequence reads: CASSYFYSTDTQYF. The CDR3 DNA is TGTGCCAGCAGTTACTTCTACAGCACAGATACGCAGTATTTT.

Points on this clone: This specimen includes other DNA sequences encoding the same CDR3. The chain links TRBV5-6 to TRBJ2-7; possibly TRBD1 for D (5 bases). Germline-derived CDR1 and CDR2 are SGHDT and YYEEEE. V was shortened by 0 bases and J by 0 bases, with 7 bases between the two germline ends. The CDR3 runs to 14 residues. CDR3 sequence reads: CASSLGQGSYEQYF. Written as DNA, the CDR3 is TGTGCCAGCAGCTTGGGGCAGGGCTCCTACGAGCAGTACTTC.

This sequence joins TRBV7-9 and TRBJ2-1; D is uncertain. Germline assignment: CDR1 SEHNR and CDR2 FQNEAQ (reference sequence). Trimming took 4 bases from V and 9 from J, leaving 10 bases between them. This CDR3 spans 12 amino acids. The CDR3: CASSSDGIEQFF. The CDR3 region has the DNA TGTGCCAGCAGCTCCGATGGGATTGAGCAGTTCTTC.